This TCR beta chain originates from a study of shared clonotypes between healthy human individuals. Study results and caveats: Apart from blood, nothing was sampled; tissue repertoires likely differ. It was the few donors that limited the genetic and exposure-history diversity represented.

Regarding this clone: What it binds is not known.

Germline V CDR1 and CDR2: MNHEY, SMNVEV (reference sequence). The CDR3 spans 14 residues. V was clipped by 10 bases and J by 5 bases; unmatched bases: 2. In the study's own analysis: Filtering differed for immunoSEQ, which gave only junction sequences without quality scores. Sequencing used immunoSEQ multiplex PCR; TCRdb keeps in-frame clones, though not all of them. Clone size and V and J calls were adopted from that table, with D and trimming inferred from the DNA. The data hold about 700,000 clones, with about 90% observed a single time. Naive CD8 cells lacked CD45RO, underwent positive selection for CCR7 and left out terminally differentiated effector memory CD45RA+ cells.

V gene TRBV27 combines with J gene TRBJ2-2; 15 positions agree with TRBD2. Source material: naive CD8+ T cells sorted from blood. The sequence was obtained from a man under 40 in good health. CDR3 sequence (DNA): TGTGCCACCGGACTAGCGGGAGGGACCGGGGAGCTGTTTTTT. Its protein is CATGLAGGTGELFF.